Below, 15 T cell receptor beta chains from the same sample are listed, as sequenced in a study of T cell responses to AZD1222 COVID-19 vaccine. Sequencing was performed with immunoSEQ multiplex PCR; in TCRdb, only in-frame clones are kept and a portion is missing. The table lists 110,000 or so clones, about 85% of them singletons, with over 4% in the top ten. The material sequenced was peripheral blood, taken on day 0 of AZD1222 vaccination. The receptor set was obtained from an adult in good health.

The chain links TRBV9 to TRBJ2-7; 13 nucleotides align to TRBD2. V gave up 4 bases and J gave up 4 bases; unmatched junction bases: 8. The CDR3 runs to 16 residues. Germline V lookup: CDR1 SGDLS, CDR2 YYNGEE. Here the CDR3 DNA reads TGTGCCAGCAGCCCAACGGGACTAGCGGGATATTACGAGCAGTACTTC. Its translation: CASSPTGLAGYYEQYF.

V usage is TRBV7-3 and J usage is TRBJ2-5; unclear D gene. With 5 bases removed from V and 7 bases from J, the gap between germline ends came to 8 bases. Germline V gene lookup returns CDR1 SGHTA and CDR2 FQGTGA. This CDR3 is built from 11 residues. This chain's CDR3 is CASSPWGTQYF. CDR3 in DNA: TGTGCCAGCAGCCCATGGGGGACCCAGTACTTC.

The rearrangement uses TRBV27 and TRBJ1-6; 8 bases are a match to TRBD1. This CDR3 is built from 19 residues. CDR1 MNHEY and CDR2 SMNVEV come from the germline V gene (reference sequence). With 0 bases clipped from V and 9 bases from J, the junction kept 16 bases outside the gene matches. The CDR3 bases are TGTGCCAGCAGTTTATCGTGGGGCAGGGGGCAAGGACGGGGTTCACCCCTCCACTTT. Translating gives CASSLSWGRGQGRGSPLHF.

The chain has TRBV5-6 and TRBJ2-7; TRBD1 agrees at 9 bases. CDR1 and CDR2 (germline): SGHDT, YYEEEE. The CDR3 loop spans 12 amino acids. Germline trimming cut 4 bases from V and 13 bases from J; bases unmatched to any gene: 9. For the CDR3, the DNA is TGTGCCAGCAGCATACGGGACAGGGACGGCTACTTC. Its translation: CASSIRDRDGYF.

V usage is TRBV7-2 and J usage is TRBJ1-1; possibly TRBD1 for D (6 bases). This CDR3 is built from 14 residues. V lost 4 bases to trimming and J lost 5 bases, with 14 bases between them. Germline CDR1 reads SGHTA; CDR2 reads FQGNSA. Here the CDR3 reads CASSSQQGYTEAFF. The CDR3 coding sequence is TGTGCCAGCAGCTCCCAACAGGGTTATACTGAAGCTTTCTTT.

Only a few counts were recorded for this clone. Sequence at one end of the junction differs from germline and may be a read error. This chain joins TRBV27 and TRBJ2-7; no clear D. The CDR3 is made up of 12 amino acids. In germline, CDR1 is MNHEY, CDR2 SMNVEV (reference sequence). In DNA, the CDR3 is TGTGCCAGCGGTTTTTCTTGGCGTGAGCAGTACTTC. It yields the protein CASGFSWREQYF.

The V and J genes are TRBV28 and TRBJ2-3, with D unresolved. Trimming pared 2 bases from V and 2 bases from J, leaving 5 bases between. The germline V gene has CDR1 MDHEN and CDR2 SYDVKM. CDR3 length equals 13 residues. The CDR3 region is CASSLGPTDTQYF. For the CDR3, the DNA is TGTGCCAGCAGTTTAGGCCCCACAGATACGCAGTATTTT. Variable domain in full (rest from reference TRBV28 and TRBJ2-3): DVKVTQSSRYLVKRTGEKVFLECVQDMDHENMFWYRQDPGLGLRLIYFSYDVKMKEKGDIPEGYSVSREKKERFSLILESASTNQTSMYLCASSLGPTDTQYFGPGTRLTVL.

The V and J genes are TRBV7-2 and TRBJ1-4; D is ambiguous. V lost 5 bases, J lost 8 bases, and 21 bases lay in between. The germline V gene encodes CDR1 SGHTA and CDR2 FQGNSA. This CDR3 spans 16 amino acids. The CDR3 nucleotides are TGTGCCAGCAGCCTAAATTCTCCCTCCGGAGGGGAAAAACTGTTTTTT. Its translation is CASSLNSPSGGEKLFF.

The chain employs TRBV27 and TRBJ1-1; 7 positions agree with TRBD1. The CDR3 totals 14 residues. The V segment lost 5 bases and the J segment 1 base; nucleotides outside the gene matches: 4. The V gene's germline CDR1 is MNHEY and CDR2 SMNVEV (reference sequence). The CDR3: CASSRDRTNTEAFF. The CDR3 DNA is TGTGCCAGCAGTAGGGACAGAACGAACACTGAAGCTTTCTTT.

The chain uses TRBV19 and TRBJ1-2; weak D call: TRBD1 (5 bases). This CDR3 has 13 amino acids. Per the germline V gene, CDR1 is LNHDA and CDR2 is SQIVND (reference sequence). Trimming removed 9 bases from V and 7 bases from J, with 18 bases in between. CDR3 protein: CASSVQGKGGYTF. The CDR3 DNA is TGTGCCAGCTCCGTCCAGGGAAAGGGTGGCTACACCTTC.

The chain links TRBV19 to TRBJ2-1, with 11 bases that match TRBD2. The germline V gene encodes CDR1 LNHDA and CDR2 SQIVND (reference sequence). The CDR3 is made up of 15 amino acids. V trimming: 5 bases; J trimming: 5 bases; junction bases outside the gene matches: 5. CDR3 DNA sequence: TGTGCCAGTAGTGGGACTAGCGGCGGACACAATGAGCAGTTCTTC. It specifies CASSGTSGGHNEQFF.

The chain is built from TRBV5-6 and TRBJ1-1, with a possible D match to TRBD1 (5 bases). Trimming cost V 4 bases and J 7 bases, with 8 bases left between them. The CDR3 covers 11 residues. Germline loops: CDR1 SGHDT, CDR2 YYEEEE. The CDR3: CASSRDLEAFF. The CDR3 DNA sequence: TGTGCCAGCAGCCGGGACCTTGAAGCTTTCTTT.

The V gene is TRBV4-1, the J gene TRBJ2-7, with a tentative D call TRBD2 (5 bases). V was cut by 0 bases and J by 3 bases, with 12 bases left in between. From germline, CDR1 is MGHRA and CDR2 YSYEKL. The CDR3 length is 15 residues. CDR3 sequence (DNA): TGCGCCAGCAGCCAAGATCGGGGTCGAGGCTACGAGCAGTACTTC. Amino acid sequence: CASSQDRGRGYEQYF.

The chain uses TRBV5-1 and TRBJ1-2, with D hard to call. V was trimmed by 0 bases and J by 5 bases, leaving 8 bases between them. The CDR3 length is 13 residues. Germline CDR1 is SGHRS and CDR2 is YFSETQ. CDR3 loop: CASSLAGLYGYTF. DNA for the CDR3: TGCGCCAGCAGCTTGGCCGGTCTTTATGGCTACACCTTC.

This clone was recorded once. CDR3 in amino acids: CASSPGLPSTDTQYF. DNA for the CDR3: TGTGCCAGCAGTCCTGGACTCCCTAGCACAGATACGCAGTATTTT. This chain links TRBV28 with TRBJ2-3; possibly TRBD2 for D (5 bases). The CDR3 totals 15 residues. Germline V lookup: CDR1 MDHEN, CDR2 SYDVKM. V lost 5 bases and J lost 0, with 12 bases in between.